The next 26 T cell receptor beta chains were all read from a single sample in a study of radiotherapy plus CTLA-4 blockade in lung cancer. The table came from immunoSEQ multiplex PCR; TCRdb's copy has only in-frame clones and leaves some out. The data show 30,000 to 40,000 clones, 75% to 90% seen once. The source material was peripheral blood, sampled from a patient treated with radiotherapy plus ipilimumab. The receptors originated from a human donor with non-small cell lung cancer who had stable disease on radiotherapy plus ipilimumab.

This sequence joins TRBV6-1 and TRBJ2-4; D is possibly TRBD1 (6 bases). V lost 2 bases and J 1 base, leaving 12 bases between the germline ends. CDR1 is MNHNS and CDR2 is SASEGT in the germline V gene. The CDR3 runs to 16 residues. The CDR3 DNA is TGTGCCAGCAGTGAACCACAGGGTTCGGCCAAAAACATTCAGTACTTC. Protein: CASSEPQGSAKNIQYF.

The chain is built from TRBV13 and TRBJ2-3; TRBD1 might be the D (5 bases). The CDR3 runs 13 residues. V was shortened by 5 bases and J by 3 bases, with 9 bases between the two germline ends. The germline CDR1 and CDR2 sequences are PRHDT and FYEKMQ (reference sequence). Here the CDR3 reads CASSPQGTDTQYF. As DNA, the CDR3 is TGTGCCAGCAGCCCCCAGGGAACAGATACGCAGTATTTT.

This chain joins TRBV29-1 and TRBJ2-7, with 8 bases lining up with TRBD1. Germline V gene sequence: CDR1 SQVTM, CDR2 ANQGSEA. CDR3 length: 15 amino acids. Trimming cost V 3 bases and J 3 bases; bases outside gene matches: 10. CDR3 sequence reads: CSVEGGRTGIYEQYF. CDR3 bases: TGCAGCGTTGAGGGGGGCAGGACAGGGATCTACGAGCAGTACTTC.

In this sample, this clone turned up a few times. The CDR3 spells CASSGRLAGARHEQYF. The CDR3 coding sequence is TGTGCCAGCAGCGGCCGGCTAGCGGGAGCGCGGCACGAGCAGTACTTC. The V call is TRBV7-9, the J call TRBJ2-7; 10 bases fit TRBD2. Germline loops: CDR1 SEHNR, CDR2 FQNEAQ (reference sequence). V lost 5 bases, J lost 5 bases, and 12 bases stayed unmatched. CDR3 size: 16 residues.

This chain links TRBV5-1 with TRBJ2-3; TRBD1 might be the D (6 bases). Germline CDR1 reads SGHRS; CDR2 reads YFSETQ. The CDR3 extends over 16 amino acids. Deletions cut 0 bases from V and 1 base from J, with 12 bases between. The CDR3, as DNA: TGCGCCAGCAGCTTGGCCCAGGGGCAAGGCACAGATACGCAGTATTTT. It specifies CASSLAQGQGTDTQYF. Full variable domain (outside the CDR3, taken from reference TRBV5-1 and TRBJ2-3): KAGVTQTPRYLIKTRGQQVTLSCSPISGHRSVSWYQQTPGQGLQFLFEYFSETQRNKGNFPGRFSGRQFSNSRSEMNVSTLELGDSALYLCASSLAQGQGTDTQYFGPGTRLTVL.

The chain links TRBV9 to TRBJ1-3; the D gene is possibly TRBD1 (5 bases). The length of the CDR3 is 17 residues. The germline V and J ends were trimmed by 2 bases and 0 bases, with 15 bases remaining between them. Germline V gene data show CDR1 as SGDLS and CDR2 as YYNGEE. The CDR3 region has the DNA TGTGCCAGCAGCGTTACAGGCTCACCCTCCTCTGGAAACACCATATATTTT. It specifies CASSVTGSPSSGNTIYF.

This clone was found once. V gene TRBV12-5 combines with J gene TRBJ2-1, with a weak D call TRBD2 (6 bases). V was pared by 5 bases and J by 6 bases, with 14 bases between. CDR1 is LGHNT, CDR2 FRNRAP, per germline. This CDR3 is 14 amino acids long. CDR3 in amino acids: CASGTGTAPNEQFF. The CDR3 region has the DNA TGTGCTAGTGGTACCGGGACTGCCCCCAATGAGCAGTTCTTC.

J is TRBJ2-7 and V is TRBV11-2; 13 positions match TRBD2. The CDR3 is 15 residues long. CDR1 SGHAT and CDR2 FQNNGV come from the germline V gene. V was clipped by 4 bases and J by 4 bases; unmatched bases: 4. The chain's CDR3 is CASSSGLAGMYEQYF. CDR3 bases: TGTGCCAGCAGCTCGGGACTAGCGGGAATGTACGAGCAGTACTTC.

The chain couples TRBV5-1 to TRBJ1-2, with 7 bases matching TRBD1. The CDR3 covers 16 residues. Germline CDR1 is SGHRS and CDR2 is YFSETQ. J gave up 5 bases and V 4 bases, and 14 bases lay outside the gene matches. The CDR3 DNA sequence: TGCGCCAGCAGCCCCGGGACAGTAGAACCCTCTTATGGCTACACCTTC. This translates into CASSPGTVEPSYGYTF. Based on the CDR3 plus reference TRBV5-1 and TRBJ1-2, the full variable domain is KAGVTQTPRYLIKTRGQQVTLSCSPISGHRSVSWYQQTPGQGLQFLFEYFSETQRNKGNFPGRFSGRQFSNSRSEMNVSTLELGDSALYLCASSPGTVEPSYGYTFGSGTRLTVV.

The chain uses TRBV18 and TRBJ2-3, with D possibly TRBD1 on 6 matching bases. Deletions cut 4 bases from V and 2 bases from J, with 13 bases between. Germline lookup yields CDR1 KGHSH and CDR2 LQKENI. The CDR3 loop spans 15 amino acids. CDR3 bases: TGTGCCAGCTCACGCCGAGACAGGCTCACAGATACGCAGTATTTT. It encodes CASSRRDRLTDTQYF.

This clone appeared a single time. The chain couples TRBV19 to TRBJ1-2; 9 bases line up with TRBD1. J lost 14 bases, V lost 1 base, and 14 bases had no gene match. This CDR3 is 15 amino acids long. Germline assignment: CDR1 LNHDA and CDR2 SQIVND (reference sequence). Written as DNA, the CDR3 is TGTGCCAGTAGTATAGGAGGCGGGACAGGGACAAGAAGGACCTTC. Its protein product is CASSIGGGTGTRRTF.

The V and J genes are TRBV2 and TRBJ2-7, with 9 bases fitting TRBD2. V shed 10 bases, J shed 2 bases, and the junction held 6 bases outside the gene matches. Germline CDR1 and CDR2: SNHLY and FYNNEI. The CDR3 extends over 13 amino acids. The CDR3 region has the DNA TGTGCCACCAGGGCTAGCGGGACCTACGAGCAGTACTTC. It yields the protein CATRASGTYEQYF.

V usage is TRBV14 and J usage is TRBJ2-3; no definite D call. CDR3 length: 14 residues. The germline CDR1 and CDR2 sequences are SGHDN and FVKESK. The ends were cut back, 1 base at V and 8 bases at J, with 13 bases in the middle. This CDR3 reads CASSQVQAPRTQYF. The CDR3 DNA reads TGTGCCAGCAGCCAAGTGCAGGCTCCACGTACGCAGTATTTT.

This clone occurred a few times. J is TRBJ2-1 and V is TRBV5-1, with TRBD2 identical over 11 bases. With V trimmed by 9 bases and J by 5 bases, 7 bases remained unmatched. The germline CDR1 and CDR2 sequences are SGHRS and YFSETQ. The CDR3 loop spans 14 amino acids. The DNA for the CDR3 is TGCGCCACAACACTAGCGGGAGTGAACAATGAGCAGTTCTTC. This encodes CATTLAGVNNEQFF.

CDR3 coding DNA: TGTGCCAGTAGTATCTCCGGGACAGGGAGGACTGAAGCTTTCTTT. Translating it yields CASSISGTGRTEAFF. This chain joins TRBV19 and TRBJ1-1; 9 bases are shared with TRBD1. The CDR3 has 15 amino acids. With 3 bases clipped from V and 5 bases from J, the junction kept 7 bases outside the gene matches. The germline V gene encodes CDR1 LNHDA and CDR2 SQIVND (reference sequence).

V is TRBV15 and J is TRBJ1-2; no clear D gene. The CDR3 totals 13 residues. Germline CDR1 LNHNV, CDR2 YYDKDF (reference sequence). Trimming shortened V by 1 base and J by 8 bases, and 11 bases separated the two germline ends. The DNA for the CDR3 is TGTGCCACCAGCAGAGGAGGGTTGTTCGGCTACACCTTC. The encoded protein is CATSRGGLFGYTF. Looking up the rest from reference TRBV15 and TRBJ1-2 gives the full variable domain: DAMVIQNPRYQVTQFGKPVTLSCSQTLNHNVMYWYQQKSSQAPKLLFHYYDKDFNNEADTPDNFQSRRPNTSFCFLDIRSPGLGDTAMYLCATSRGGLFGYTFGSGTRLTVV.

The CDR3 region has the DNA TGCGCCAGCAGCCAAGGCGATCTCAGGGTATCGCACACTGAAGCTTTCTTT. Encoded protein: CASSQGDLRVSHTEAFF. The rearrangement links TRBV4-1 to TRBJ1-1, with a possible D match to TRBD1 (5 bases). Trimming stripped 1 base from V and 3 bases from J, with 18 bases between. The CDR3 covers 17 residues. Germline V gene sequence: CDR1 MGHRA, CDR2 YSYEKL.

Notes on this clone: Other DNA sequences in the sample encode the same CDR3. The CDR3 loop is CAISQDRLSYGYTF. The CDR3 nucleotides are TGTGCCATCAGTCAGGACCGACTATCCTATGGCTACACCTTC. V gene TRBV10-3 combines with J gene TRBJ1-2; D is unresolved. Trimming pared 5 bases from V and 4 bases from J, leaving 14 bases between. The germline CDR1 and CDR2 sequences are ENHRY and SYGVKD. CDR3 length: 14 residues.

The chain couples TRBV7-2 to TRBJ2-3; 8 bases match TRBD2. V dropped 4 bases and J dropped 2; count of bases not matched to a gene: 11. The CDR3 has 17 residues. Per the germline V gene, CDR1 is SGHTA and CDR2 is FQGNSA. This CDR3 is CASSSGAGGYLTDTQYF. The CDR3 DNA reads TGTGCCAGCAGCTCGGGGGCGGGAGGTTATCTCACAGATACGCAGTATTTT.

The CDR3 loop is CASSQESDREVFNEAFF. DNA for the CDR3: TGCGCCAGCAGCCAAGAATCTGACAGGGAGGTTTTTAATGAAGCTTTCTTT. This sequence joins TRBV4-1 and TRBJ1-1, with TRBD1 matching 7 bases. Germline values: CDR1 MGHRA, CDR2 YSYEKL. The CDR3 is made up of 17 amino acids. Trimming took 0 bases from V and 7 from J; bases not matched to a gene: 14.

This clone has only a few counts. The rearrangement links TRBV10-3 to TRBJ2-5, with TRBD1 as a possible D gene (5 bases). The length of the CDR3 is 13 residues. CDR1 is ENHRY, CDR2 SYGVKD, per germline. V lost 0 bases, J lost 3 bases, and 5 bases lay in between. The CDR3 DNA is TGTGCCATCAGTGAGTCGACAGAAGAGACCCAGTACTTC. It yields the protein CAISESTEETQYF.

The rearrangement joins TRBV19 to TRBJ2-2; 7 positions match TRBD2. The CDR3 loop spans 16 amino acids. J was trimmed by 3 bases and V by 7 bases; bases with no gene match: 11. Germline-derived CDR1 and CDR2 are LNHDA and SQIVND (reference sequence). The CDR3 sequence: CASIDRRGGYTGELFF. The CDR3 nucleotides are TGTGCCAGTATCGATCGAAGGGGAGGGTACACCGGGGAGCTGTTTTTT.

The chain uses TRBV4-1 and TRBJ2-3; 7 nucleotides agree with TRBD2. J gave up 5 bases and V 4 bases, and 6 bases lay outside the gene matches. CDR1 and CDR2 from the germline V gene are MGHRA and YSYEKL. The CDR3 has 14 amino acids. CDR3 protein: CASSPPGREDTQYF. The CDR3 DNA follows: TGCGCCAGCAGCCCGCCAGGGAGGGAAGATACGCAGTATTTT.

V usage is TRBV28 and J usage is TRBJ1-2; 7 nucleotides line up with TRBD1. The V segment lost 4 bases and the J segment 2 bases; nucleotides outside the gene matches: 4. The germline V gene encodes CDR1 MDHEN and CDR2 SYDVKM. The CDR3 is made up of 14 amino acids. The CDR3 sequence is CASSSGQINYGYTF. The CDR3 DNA is TGTGCCAGCAGTTCGGGACAGATAAACTATGGCTACACCTTC.

This clone was detected only a few times. The genes are TRBV6-1 and TRBJ2-5; TRBD1 is a possible D gene (6 bases). The CDR3 sequence is 14 residues long. Germline CDR1 is MNHNS and CDR2 is SASEGT. Trimming removed 6 bases at V and 1 base at J, with 12 bases between. The CDR3, as DNA: TGTGCCAGCAGGCCAGACAGGTCCCAAGAGACCCAGTACTTC. It translates to CASRPDRSQETQYF.

The V call is TRBV11-3, the J call TRBJ2-1, with unresolved D. Germline V CDR1 and CDR2: SGHNT, YENEEA. Trimming left V 5 bases short and J 6 bases short, with 5 bases between. This CDR3 is built from 11 residues. CDR3 bases: TGTGCCAGCAGCACGAGCAATGAGCAGTTCTTC. Translating it yields CASSTSNEQFF.